The 10 T cell receptor beta chains presented below share a single source sample, sequenced in a study of T cells after yellow fever vaccination. TCRdb recomputed calls from the 5' RACE reads with MiXCR, one row per CDR3 protein. There are about 400,000 distinct CDR3 sequences in the sample; around 6.5% occur only once, and over 12% lies in the top ten. This sample comprised PBMCs, obtained 5 days after the yellow fever booster vaccination. The receptors were sampled from a man in his thirties or forties who received the YFV17D yellow fever vaccine.

The table lists this clonotype with a few counts. This chain links TRBV5-6 with TRBJ2-1; 9 positions agree with TRBD1. Germline V gene sequence: CDR1 SGHDT, CDR2 YYEEEE. Unmatched junction bases numbered 6, after V lost 3 bases and J lost 5 bases. The CDR3 is 15 amino acids. The CDR3 reads CASSYTGGFDNEQFF. CDR3 bases: TGTGCCAGCAGCTATACAGGGGGCTTCGACAATGAGCAGTTCTTC.

This clonotype has at least ten counts. The chain joins TRBV7-6 to TRBJ2-2; 9 bases are shared with TRBD1. Trimming cost V 6 bases and J 7 bases; bases outside gene matches: 3. The CDR3 covers 13 residues. Germline CDR1 SGHVS, CDR2 FNYEAQ. CDR3 residues: CASRTGGNGELFF. CDR3 nucleotide sequence: TGTGCCAGCAGGACAGGGGGGAACGGGGAGCTGTTTTTT.

This rearrangement joins TRBV7-9 to TRBJ2-5, with 7 bases identical to TRBD1. V trimming: 6 bases; J trimming: 5 bases; junction bases outside the gene matches: 6. CDR3 length equals 13 residues. Germline V gives CDR1 SEHNR, CDR2 FQNEAQ (reference sequence). The CDR3 DNA follows: TGTGCCAGCAGGGTACAGGGGACGGAGACCCAGTACTTC. The encoded protein is CASRVQGTETQYF.

This clonotype came up a few times. This chain uses TRBV6-5 with TRBJ2-1; D gene unclear. The V gene's germline CDR1 is MNHEY and CDR2 SVGAGI. This CDR3 is built from 17 residues. Trimming shortened V by 0 bases and J by 0 bases, and 12 bases separated the two germline ends. In DNA, the CDR3 is TGTGCCAGCAGTTACTCGATTGACTTAAGCTCCTACAATGAGCAGTTCTTC. Translating it yields CASSYSIDLSSYNEQFF.

This clonotype was seen many times. CDR3 loop: CSAIAHPRHLNEKLFF. In DNA form, the CDR3 reads TGCAGTGCTATAGCCCACCCTCGGCACTTAAATGAAAAACTGTTTTTT. This chain uses TRBV20-1 with TRBJ1-4; no reliable D call. Germline V gene data show CDR1 as DFQATT and CDR2 as SNEGSKA (reference sequence). With 4 bases removed from V and 5 bases from J, the gap between germline ends came to 20 bases. The CDR3 totals 16 residues.

This clonotype has at least ten counts. The chain recombines TRBV5-1 with TRBJ2-4, with D perhaps matching TRBD1 or TRBD2 (5 bases each). Germline CDR1 SGHRS, CDR2 YFSETQ. CDR3 size: 13 residues. V gave up 0 bases and J gave up 8 bases, with 9 bases separating them. The CDR3 DNA reads as TGCGCCAGCAGCTTGGGGGGGATAGACATTCAGTACTTC. Its translation is CASSLGGIDIQYF.

This clonotype was counted only a few times. This rearrangement joins TRBV5-1 to TRBJ2-7, with 13 bases fitting TRBD2. The V gene's germline CDR1 is SGHRS and CDR2 YFSETQ. The CDR3 has 15 residues. After removal of 4 bases from V and 3 bases from J, the junction contained 4 bases not matched to a gene. The CDR3 nucleotides are TGCGCCAGCAGCCGCGGGACTAGCGGGAACTACGAGCAGTACTTC. Encoded protein: CASSRGTSGNYEQYF. Together with reference TRBV5-1 and TRBJ2-7, the CDR3 gives the full variable domain: KAGVTQTPRYLIKTRGQQVTLSCSPISGHRSVSWYQQTPGQGLQFLFEYFSETQRNKGNFPGRFSGRQFSNSRSEMNVSTLELGDSALYLCASSRGTSGNYEQYFGPGTRLTVT.

This clonotype showed up many times. CDR3 DNA sequence: TGCGCCAGCAGCTTGAGGGATGGGGGGAACGAGCAGTACTTC. This encodes CASSLRDGGNEQYF. V and J are TRBV5-1 and TRBJ2-7, with D perhaps matching TRBD2 (6 bases). V dropped 1 base and J dropped 5 bases, with 13 bases sitting between them. The CDR3 runs 14 residues. Germline V gene sequence: CDR1 SGHRS, CDR2 YFSETQ.

The table lists this clonotype with many counts. The chain carries TRBV20-1 and TRBJ2-3, with 8 bases matching TRBD1. The germline V gene has CDR1 DFQATT and CDR2 SNEGSKA (reference sequence). V shed 3 bases and J 9 bases; nucleotides not matched to a gene: 5. The CDR3 is made up of 12 amino acids. This CDR3 is CSASTTGVTQYF. The CDR3 DNA follows: TGCAGTGCTAGTACGACAGGGGTCACGCAGTATTTT.

This clonotype was counted ten times or more. The genes are TRBV11-2 and TRBJ2-3; D is ambiguous. Trimming stripped 4 bases from V and 4 bases from J, with 3 bases between. CDR1 and CDR2 from the germline V gene are SGHAT and FQNNGV. CDR3 length: 11 amino acids. The CDR3 DNA is TGTGCCAGCAGCTCGTCAGATACGCAGTATTTT. This translates into CASSSSDTQYF.